The entry below describes one T cell receptor (beta chain). Its antigen remains unknown. Data came from immunoSEQ multiplex PCR; TCRdb stores just in-frame clones and leaves some out. The table includes more than 140,000 clones, about 90% detected once. The germline CDR1 and CDR2 sequences are SGHKS and YYEKEE (reference sequence). CDR3 size: 16 residues. Trimming stripped 0 bases from V and 2 bases from J, with 13 bases between. The data were taken from a study of T cell responses to AZD1222 COVID-19 vaccine. Findings and caveats of the study: Nearly half of spike-specific TCRs reportedly go after variant regions that carry no mutations.

This rearrangement joins TRBV5-5 to TRBJ2-3; TRBD1 or TRBD2 may be the D gene (6 bases each). This clonotype originated in an adult in good health. The sequencing used peripheral blood, collected on day 0 of AZD1222 vaccination. Here the CDR3 reads CASSLVGGRPTDTQYF. The CDR3 region has the DNA TGTGCCAGCAGCTTGGTTGGGGGGCGCCCCACAGATACGCAGTATTTT. The variable domain in full, completed from reference TRBV5-5 and TRBJ2-3, reads DAGVTQSPTHLIKTRGQQVTLRCSPISGHKSVSWYQQVLGQGPQFIFQYYEKEERGRGNFPDRFSARQFPNYSSELNVNALLLGDSALYLCASSLVGGRPTDTQYFGPGTRLTVL.